A selection of T cell receptor beta chains follows, all from one sample in a study of early T cells in non-severe SARS-CoV-2 infection. TCRdb passed the 5' RACE reads through MiXCR, listing each CDR3 protein once. The sample lists approximately 64,000 distinct CDR3 sequences, 20% to 25% occurring once. The sample was whole blood, taken at baseline. The origin of the receptors is an adult who was a healthcare worker with PCR-confirmed SARS-CoV-2 infection or an uninfected control (not recorded which). Each CDR3 is given with its conserved first and last residue. The order of the fields is V gene, D gene, J gene, clone size, CDR3 DNA, CDR3 protein. The D gene is left open where the match is weak. Rows give clone size only sometimes, using once, few, many, or a class for an expanded clone.

TRBV10-1	TRBD1	TRBJ1-1	.	TGCGCCAGCAGTGAGTCTCGGACAGGTAGCACTGAAGCTTTCTTT	CASSESRTGSTEAFF
TRBV18	.	TRBJ2-5	few	TGTGCCAGCTCACCACCGGGCACTCAAGAGACCCAGTACTTC	CASSPPGTQETQYF
TRBV9	.	TRBJ2-5	.	TGTGCCAGCAGCGTAGGCAGAAACCAAGAGACCCAGTACTTC	CASSVGRNQETQYF
TRBV7-2	.	TRBJ2-1	few	TGTGCCAGCAGCCCCTGGGAGATTCCCTACAATGAGCAGTTCTTC	CASSPWEIPYNEQFF
TRBV7-9	.	TRBJ2-2	few	TGTGCCAGCAGTTCTGACACCTACACCGGGGAGCTGTTTTTT	CASSSDTYTGELFF
TRBV6-2/TRBV6-3	.	TRBJ2-1	few	TGTGCCAGCAGTTATAGTTTTGGTAATGAGCAGTTCTTC	CASSYSFGNEQFF
TRBV4-1	.	TRBJ2-3	.	TGCGCCAGCAGCCAAGAGACTCAGGAAACAGATACGCAGTATTTT	CASSQETQETDTQYF
TRBV24-1	TRBD2	TRBJ2-3	.	TGTGCCACCCAGGGAGGGAGCGGGACTAGCACAGATACGCAGTATTTT	CATQGGSGTSTDTQYF
TRBV18	TRBD1	TRBJ1-1	.	TGTGCCAGCTTCACATCCAGGGACAGCACTGAAGCTTTCTTT	CASFTSRDSTEAFF
TRBV2	.	TRBJ1-2	few	TGTGCCAGCAGGTTAGACCCAAAAGGGGCTGGCTACACCTTC	CASRLDPKGAGYTF
TRBV7-9	TRBD1	TRBJ2-7	.	TGTGCCAGCAGCTCCGACAGGGGTGGAAACGAGCAGTACTTC	CASSSDRGGNEQYF
TRBV7-9	.	TRBJ1-3	many	TGTGCCAGCAGCTCAAATACAAAGAGTAGAAACACCATATATTTT	CASSSNTKSRNTIYF
TRBV5-1	.	TRBJ1-2	.	TGCGCCAGCACCCCGGGCCCCGGATCCTATGGCTACACCTTC	CASTPGPGSYGYTF
TRBV6-1	.	TRBJ2-2	.	TGTGCCAGCAGTCCGAGGGACAAAGACACCGGGGAGCTGTTTTTT	CASSPRDKDTGELFF
TRBV5-1	TRBD2	TRBJ2-6	.	TGCGCCAGCACCCAGCGGGACTCTGGGGCCAACGTCCTGACTTTC	CASTQRDSGANVLTF
TRBV24-1	.	TRBJ2-1	.	TGTGCCACCAGTACAGGGTACAATGAGCAGTTCTTC	CATSTGYNEQFF